This TCR beta chain originates from a study of T cell responses to AZD1222 COVID-19 vaccine. Method: immunoSEQ multiplex PCR; TCRdb's copy keeps in-frame clones and lacks some. The repertoire consists of about 140,000 clones, with roughly 88% occurring once and the leading ten covering approximately 5.9%. Study conclusions and caveats: Among AZD1222 vaccinees, only 5 to 7 were seropositive at baseline. Possibly, clonal diversity was underestimated; donors were largely white British and included more females. Spike-specific TCR breadth and depth grew following two AZD1222 doses. Distributed over spike, vaccine-associated CD4 TCRs predominated at 160-218 and 743-854.

Germline V gives CDR1 SGHVS, CDR2 FNYEAQ. V shed 0 bases, J shed 2 bases, and the junction held 20 bases outside the gene matches. The CDR3 extends over 21 amino acids. Turning to this clone: Its antigen is currently unknown.

The clonotype was recovered from an adult who received the AZD1222 COVID-19 vaccine. The chain employs TRBV7-6 and TRBJ2-3; 7 nucleotides line up with TRBD2. Material: peripheral blood, obtained 28 days after the second AZD1222 dose. CDR3 region: CASSLALFQPGRTSPTDTQYF. Here the CDR3 DNA reads TGTGCCAGCAGCTTAGCGCTCTTTCAGCCCGGGAGGACCTCCCCCACAGATACGCAGTATTTT.